This entry lists 15 T cell receptor beta chains sequenced from one sample in a study of T cell responses to AZD1222 COVID-19 vaccine. Data came from immunoSEQ multiplex PCR; TCRdb stores just in-frame clones and leaves some out. The sample holds about 140,000 clones, 80% to 95% seen once. Sequencing was performed on peripheral blood, taken 28 days after the second AZD1222 dose. The source of these receptors is an adult who received the AZD1222 COVID-19 vaccine.

This clone is a singleton in its sample. V gene TRBV7-8 combines with J gene TRBJ2-7; TRBD1 agrees at 9 bases. This CDR3 has 15 amino acids. Germline-derived CDR1 and CDR2 are SGHVS and FQNEAQ. The V gene end was trimmed by 5 bases and the J gene end by 7 bases; junction bases not matched to a gene: 12. The CDR3 region is CASSQRTGVVSEQYF. In DNA form, the CDR3 reads TGTGCCAGCAGCCAGCGGACAGGGGTAGTGAGTGAGCAGTACTTC. Variable domain in full (rest from reference TRBV7-8 and TRBJ2-7): GAGVSQSPRYKVAKRGQDVALRCDPISGHVSLFWYQQALGQGPEFLTYFQNEAQLDKSGLPSDRFFAERPEGSVSTLKIQRTQQEDSAVYLCASSQRTGVVSEQYFGPGTRLTVT.

The genes are TRBV27 and TRBJ2-7; 7 bases fit TRBD2. The V gene's germline CDR1 is MNHEY and CDR2 SMNVEV (reference sequence). There are 12 residues in the CDR3. The J segment lost 7 bases and the V segment lost 7 bases, leaving 7 bases of the junction unmatched. This chain's CDR3 is CASKLAAGEQYF. The CDR3 coding sequence is TGTGCCAGCAAGCTAGCGGCGGGGGAGCAGTACTTC.

The rearrangement links TRBV5-1 to TRBJ2-3, with 12 bases aligning to TRBD2. This CDR3 region has 17 residues. Per the germline V gene, CDR1 is SGHRS and CDR2 is YFSETQ. With 4 bases clipped from V and 5 bases from J, the junction kept 11 bases outside the gene matches. The DNA of the CDR3 is TGCGCCAGCAGCCCCGGCGCTAGCGGGAGGGCCGGAGATACGCAGTATTTT. Translating gives CASSPGASGRAGDTQYF.

This sequence joins TRBV9 and TRBJ2-2; no reliable D call. The CDR3 length is 16 residues. Between the trimmed V and J ends, which lost 2 bases and 0 bases, there was a span of 11 bases. Germline V gene data show CDR1 as SGDLS and CDR2 as YYNGEE. The CDR3 spells CASSVGLFANTGELFF. The CDR3, as DNA: TGTGCCAGCAGCGTGGGCCTATTCGCGAACACCGGGGAGCTGTTTTTT.

The V gene is TRBV3-1 (or the pseudogene TRBV3-2), the J gene TRBJ1-1; 7 bases map to TRBD1. Germline CDR1 and CDR2: LGHDT and YNNKEL (reference sequence). The V and J ends lost 1 base and 3 bases, in that order; junction bases with no gene match: 5. The CDR3 extends over 15 amino acids. CDR3 amino acids: CASSQVRTGYTEAFF. The CDR3 DNA sequence: TGTGCCAGCAGCCAAGTAAGGACAGGATACACTGAAGCTTTCTTT.

V usage is TRBV5-6 and J usage is TRBJ2-3; D is perhaps TRBD2 (5 bases). Germline V gene sequence: CDR1 SGHDT, CDR2 YYEEEE. V was pared by 1 base and J by 2 bases, with 11 bases between. The CDR3 sequence is 15 residues long. CDR3 nucleotides: TGTGCCAGCAGCTTGAGAGGGCCTACCACAGATACGCAGTATTTT. The encoded protein is CASSLRGPTTDTQYF. Looking up the rest from reference TRBV5-6 and TRBJ2-3 gives the full variable domain: DAGVTQSPTHLIKTRGQQVTLRCSPKSGHDTVSWYQQALGQGPQFIFQYYEEEERQRGNFPDRFSGHQFPNYSSELNVNALLLGDSALYLCASSLRGPTTDTQYFGPGTRLTVL.

The chain couples TRBV6-1 to TRBJ1-5; 8 nucleotides line up with TRBD1. The CDR3 loop spans 16 amino acids. J lost 5 bases, V lost 2 bases, and 8 bases had no gene match. Germline CDR1 MNHNS, CDR2 SASEGT. The CDR3 reads CASSENDGTGHQPQHF. The CDR3 DNA is TGTGCCAGCAGTGAAAACGATGGGACAGGACATCAGCCCCAGCATTTT.

This clone is medium-sized in the sample. The V call is TRBV28, the J call TRBJ1-6, with D possibly being TRBD1 (5 bases). There are 17 residues in the CDR3. V gave up 5 bases and J gave up 6 bases, with 20 bases separating them. Per the germline V gene, CDR1 is MDHEN and CDR2 is SYDVKM. CDR3 coding DNA: TGTGCCAGCAGTCGGGCTGGGAGGGGAAACGCTAATTCACCCCTCCACTTT. Translation: CASSRAGRGNANSPLHF.

J is TRBJ1-5 and V is TRBV27; D remains ambiguous. With 2 bases removed from V and 9 bases from J, the gap between germline ends came to 11 bases. This CDR3 region has 13 residues. The V gene's germline CDR1 is MNHEY and CDR2 SMNVEV (reference sequence). The CDR3 region has the DNA TGTGCCAGCAGTTTACGGCTGCTCTCGCCCCAGCATTTT. Residues: CASSLRLLSPQHF.

This clone was counted a few times. J is TRBJ2-2 and V is TRBV7-6, with D maybe TRBD1 (6 bases). Germline CDR1 SGHVS, CDR2 FNYEAQ. The CDR3 has 17 amino acids. V was cut by 4 bases and J by 6 bases, with 21 bases left in between. The CDR3 DNA is TGTGCCAGCAGCTCAATTCCCGGCCAGCCAGGGGCCGGGGAGCTGTTTTTT. Its translation: CASSSIPGQPGAGELFF.

The chain recombines TRBV5-1 with TRBJ2-3; 9 positions agree with TRBD2. After removal of 7 bases from V and 0 bases from J, the junction contained 12 bases not matched to a gene. CDR3 length: 17 residues. Germline V CDR1 and CDR2: SGHRS, YFSETQ. CDR3 DNA sequence: TGCGCCAGCCGAAACGGGCTAGCGGGGACTAGCACAGATACGCAGTATTTT. Protein product: CASRNGLAGTSTDTQYF.

The rearrangement links TRBV11-2 to TRBJ1-6; D unclear. Germline V lookup: CDR1 SGHAT, CDR2 FQNNGV. The CDR3 loop spans 15 amino acids. Trimming shortened V by 1 base and J by 7 bases, and 11 bases separated the two germline ends. The CDR3 nucleotides read TGTGCCAGCAGCTTAGCCCCCGGCTTAAATTCACCCCTCCACTTT. Translating gives CASSLAPGLNSPLHF.

The chain carries TRBV6-1 and TRBJ2-4; no firm D call. This CDR3 is built from 12 residues. Germline CDR1 MNHNS, CDR2 SASEGT. V lost 1 base, J lost 8 bases, and 6 bases lay in between. CDR3 residues: CASSEDGDIQYF. CDR3 DNA: TGTGCCAGCAGTGAAGATGGGGACATTCAGTACTTC.

This clone has a handful of counts. The chain uses TRBV3-1 (or the pseudogene TRBV3-2) and TRBJ1-1; no definite D call. The CDR3 has 15 amino acids. The V end was cut by 4 bases, the J end by 6 bases, with 18 bases between. Germline lookup yields CDR1 LGHDT and CDR2 YNNKEL (reference sequence). CDR3 sequence (DNA): TGTGCCAGCAGCCCAACGGCCTCCCTCTTTTCTGAAGCTTTCTTT. Translation: CASSPTASLFSEAFF.

This clone was recorded a few times. The V call is TRBV6-1, the J call TRBJ1-6; D not certain. Per the germline V gene, CDR1 is MNHNS and CDR2 is SASEGT. The length of the CDR3 is 14 residues. Trimming took 3 bases from V and 7 from J, leaving 10 bases between them. CDR3 sequence: CASSERGINSPLHF. DNA of the CDR3: TGTGCCAGCAGTGAGCGGGGAATCAATTCACCCCTCCACTTT.